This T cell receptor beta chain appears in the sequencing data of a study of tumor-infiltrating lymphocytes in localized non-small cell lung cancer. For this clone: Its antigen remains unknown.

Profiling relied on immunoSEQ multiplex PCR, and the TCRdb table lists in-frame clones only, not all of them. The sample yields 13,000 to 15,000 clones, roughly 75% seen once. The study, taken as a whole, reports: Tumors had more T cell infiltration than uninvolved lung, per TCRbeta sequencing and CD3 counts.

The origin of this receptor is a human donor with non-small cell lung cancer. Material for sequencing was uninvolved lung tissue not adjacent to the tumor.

The CDR3 reads CASSPLAGGQETQYF. The CDR3 bases are TGTGCCAGCAGCCCACTAGCGGGGGGGCAAGAGACCCAGTACTTC. The chain is built from TRBV5-6 and TRBJ2-5; 13 bases match TRBD2. Germline values: CDR1 SGHDT, CDR2 YYEEEE. With V trimmed by 4 bases and J by 2 bases, 2 bases remained unmatched. The CDR3 sequence is 15 residues long.